A selection of T cell receptor beta chains follows, all from one sample in a study of cytomegalovirus exposure and HLA in healthy donors. Assay: immunoSEQ multiplex PCR; the TCRdb copy retains only in-frame clones and omits some. Its table lists some 120,000 clones. Specimen: PBMCs. All receptors come from a woman aged 60-75 years in good health and CMV-seronegative. The conserved cysteine and the conserved F or W are not part of the CDR3 here.

j_call v_call cdr3_aa
TRBJ2-1 TRBV7-7 ASSFYSGDEQF
TRBJ2-3 TRBV2 ASSPPTRMDTQY
TRBJ2-2 TRBV2 ASSVALLTGELF
TRBJ2-1 TRBV19 ASSAVSLLNEQF
TRBJ1-1 TRBV6-5 ASSSDRLWGSEAF
TRBJ2-5 TRBV6-6 ASRTGSETQY
TRBJ1-5 TRBV20-1 SAKSTGNH
TRBJ2-5 TRBV19 ASSSPSGGVKETQY
TRBJ2-7 TRBV19 ASSRTTSSYEQY
TRBJ2-5 TRBV5-8 ASAPGQEMEETQY
TRBJ1-1 TRBV27 ASRPTPGTEAF
TRBJ2-7 TRBV6-5 ASSYSGWEGLYEQY
TRBJ2-7 TRBV28 ASSSLTSGISPNSYEQY
TRBJ2-7 TRBV9 ASSGSSSFLGQGYEQY
TRBJ1-5 TRBV7-2 ASSPGGLRQPQH